Here is one TCR beta chain with its context. Its antigen target is currently unknown. No quality values exist for individual bases; no much larger clone is one base distant. Total RNA and DNA were co-extracted without cell sorting from roughly 20-30 mg of bulk tissue using the AllPrep DNA/RNA mini kit. Surgical resection was performed in China between 2015 and 2016 on about 5 patients with histopathologically diagnosed primary liver carcinoma. Patients had chronic HBV infection and were treatment-naive at sampling. Five spatially separated regions were sampled from each tumor: the superior, inferior, left-lateral and right-lateral poles, plus the tumor centre. More than 80% viable tumor cells were found by histology in every tumor sample. Pieces of fresh tumor and adjacent tissue were cut in half, with one half kept in RNAlater at -80 degrees C and the other half sent for histology. The sample is drawn from a study of tumor-infiltrating lymphocytes in primary liver carcinoma (dated by TCRdb to 2015 to 2018). With respect to the entire study: Of the five patients (three men and two women, aged 30 to 69 years), four had hepatocellular carcinoma and one had combined HCC and intrahepatic cholangiocarcinoma. The five patients had tumors of stage T1-T3 N0M0, with maximum diameters ranging from 4.2 to 10 cm. Samples yielded roughly 3.65 to 7.5 million productive TCRbeta reads; read depth did not differ significantly between tissue types. The study combined TCRbeta repertoire sequencing, expression microarrays and whole-exome sequencing across five regions of each liver tumor, with adjacent normal tissue and blood. A total of roughly 35 specimens from 5 patients went through TCRbeta repertoire sequencing, namely 25 tumor regions, 5 adjacent noncancerous liver tissues and 5 peripheral blood samples. To link TCRbeta repertoire diversity to the local molecular phenotype, the 20 to 25 tumor region samples were profiled with Agilent mRNA microarrays. Technical replicate repertoires showed high reproducibility, with mean shared-clone rates about 0.88 and correlation coefficients above 0.95. Broader findings and caveats from the paper: Since the samples were bulk and unsorted, there was no way to compare CD4+ and CD8+ T cell repertoires. A significantly larger repertoire fraction was made up by the top 250 clones in tumors than in blood (p = 0.039). Repertoire overlap was found to be higher between tumor regions (mean approximately 35%) than between tumor-adjacent (roughly 17%) or tumor-blood (around 15%) pairs, consistent with antigen-driven expansion. Only a few patients were included in the study, and the authors note that the findings should be validated in a larger study. Only the TCR beta chain was sequenced, which likely underestimates true repertoire diversity because unpaired alpha chains were not captured. Only about 7-25% of top clones were found in all five regions of a tumor, suggesting spatial heterogeneity of tumor-infiltrating T cells.

Its CDR3 holds 16 amino acids, cysteine through phenylalanine. Only the CDR3 part of the read is kept: 48 bases, read in frame from the first base. The germline V gene sets CDR1 to MDHEN and CDR2 to SYDVKM. V ends up 4 bases short and J 0 bases short, with an unmatched junction base count of 6. Using a constant-region primer and ProtoScript II reverse transcriptase, TCRbeta-specific cDNA was reverse-transcribed from around 500 ng total RNA. The TCRbeta libraries were prepared through three rounds of nested multiplex PCR following a slightly modified ARM-PCR procedure. Each of the first two PCR rounds ran for 9 to 11 cycles using multiplex TRBV1-TRBV30 forward primers together with a Cbeta reverse primer. Sample barcodes and Illumina adapters were added in a final 25-cycle PCR with Deep VentR polymerase. Before sequencing, amplicons of 200-500 bp were purified from gel using a QIAquick gel extraction kit. The TCRbeta amplicons were sequenced with 250-bp paired-end reads on an Illumina HiSeq 2500. Per the original workflow: To recover full CDR3 sequences, reads were quality-trimmed using Trimmomatic v0.33 and paired reads were then merged using FLASH v1.2.11. V, D and J germline segments were assigned to the rearranged TCRbeta sequences by MiGEC v1.2.1b. Clonotype statistics and Shannon-Wiener diversity indices were calculated with VDJtools v1.0.0. To cut down on sampling bias, every analysis after diversity analysis relied on just the 250 most abundant clonotypes from each sample. TCRdb cleaned the public reads at Q25 with fastp, built clones with MiXCR and kept in-frame beta chains. Every entry covers one CDR3 protein and lists the most common genes and DNA from its rows. These V and J calls are TCRdb output, not the study's own analysis. The sample profile shows under 110,000 distinct CDR3 sequences; 55% to 80% of them were found once. Of the sample, about 12% falls within the top ten clones.

The sequence joins TRBV28 to TRBJ1-5, and TRBD1 matches 7 of the central bases. Sequencing was performed on liver tumor tissue from sampling region 2. What this sample's cell subset or site label stands for: tumor region T2, inferior pole. The sequence was obtained from a woman aged 60 to 75 with primary liver carcinoma and hepatitis B virus infection. The bases read TGTGCCAGCAGTTCCGACAGGGAGGATAGCAATCAGCCCCAGCATTTT. This sequence encodes CASSSDREDSNQPQHF.